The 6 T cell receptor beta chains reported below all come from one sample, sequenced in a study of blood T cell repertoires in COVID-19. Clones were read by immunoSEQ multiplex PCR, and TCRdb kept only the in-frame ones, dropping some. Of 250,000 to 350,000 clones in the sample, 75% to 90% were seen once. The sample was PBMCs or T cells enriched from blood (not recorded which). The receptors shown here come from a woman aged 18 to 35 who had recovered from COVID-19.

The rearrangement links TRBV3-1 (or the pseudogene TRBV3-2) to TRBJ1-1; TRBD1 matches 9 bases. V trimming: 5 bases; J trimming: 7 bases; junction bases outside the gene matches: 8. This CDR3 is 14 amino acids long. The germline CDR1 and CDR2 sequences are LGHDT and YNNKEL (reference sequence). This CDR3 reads CASSSRQGGDEAFF. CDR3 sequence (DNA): TGTGCCAGCAGCTCCCGACAGGGGGGGGATGAAGCTTTCTTT.

Here the CDR3 reads CASSEDYYNSPLHF. In DNA form, the CDR3 reads TGTGCCAGCAGTGAAGACTACTATAATTCACCCCTCCACTTT. The chain links TRBV6-1 to TRBJ1-6, with D uncertain. V lost 1 base to trimming and J lost 3 bases, with 4 bases between them. The germline CDR1 and CDR2 sequences are MNHNS and SASEGT. The length of the CDR3 is 14 residues.

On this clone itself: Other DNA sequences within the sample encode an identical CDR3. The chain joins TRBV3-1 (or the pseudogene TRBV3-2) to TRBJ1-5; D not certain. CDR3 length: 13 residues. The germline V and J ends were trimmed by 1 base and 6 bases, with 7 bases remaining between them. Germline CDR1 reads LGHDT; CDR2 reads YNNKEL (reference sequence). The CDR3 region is CASSQGPRQPQHF. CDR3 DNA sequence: TGTGCCAGCAGCCAAGGGCCACGTCAGCCCCAGCATTTT.

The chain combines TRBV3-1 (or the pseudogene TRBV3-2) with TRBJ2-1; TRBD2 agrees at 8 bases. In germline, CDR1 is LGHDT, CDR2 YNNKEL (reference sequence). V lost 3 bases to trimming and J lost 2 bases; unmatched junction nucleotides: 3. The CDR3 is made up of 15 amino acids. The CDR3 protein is CASSQPGGAYNEQFF. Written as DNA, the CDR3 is TGTGCCAGCAGCCAGCCGGGGGGGGCCTACAATGAGCAGTTCTTC.

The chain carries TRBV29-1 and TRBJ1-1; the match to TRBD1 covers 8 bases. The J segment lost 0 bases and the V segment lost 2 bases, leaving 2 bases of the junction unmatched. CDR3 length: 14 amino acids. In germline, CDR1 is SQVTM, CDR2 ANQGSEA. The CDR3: CSVEQGALNTEAFF. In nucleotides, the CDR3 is TGCAGCGTTGAACAGGGGGCACTGAACACTGAAGCTTTCTTT.

The CDR3 region has the DNA TGTGCCAGCAGCCGGTTGACAGGGAAGGCGTCTGGGGCCAACGTCCTGACTTTC. It encodes CASSRLTGKASGANVLTF. The genes are TRBV7-6 and TRBJ2-6, with 7 positions matching TRBD1. CDR3 length: 18 amino acids. V was pared by 5 bases and J by 1 base, with 11 bases of the junction left unmatched. Per the germline V gene, CDR1 is SGHVS and CDR2 is FNYEAQ.